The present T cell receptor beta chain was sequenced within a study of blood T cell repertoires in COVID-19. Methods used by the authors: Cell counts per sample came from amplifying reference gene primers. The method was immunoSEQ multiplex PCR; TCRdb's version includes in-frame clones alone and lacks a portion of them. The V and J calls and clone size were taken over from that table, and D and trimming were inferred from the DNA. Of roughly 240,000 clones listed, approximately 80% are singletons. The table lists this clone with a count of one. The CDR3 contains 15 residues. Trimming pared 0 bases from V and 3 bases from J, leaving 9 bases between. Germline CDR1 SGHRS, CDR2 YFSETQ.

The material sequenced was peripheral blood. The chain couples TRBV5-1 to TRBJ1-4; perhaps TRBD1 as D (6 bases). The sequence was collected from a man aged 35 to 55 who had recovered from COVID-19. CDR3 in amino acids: CASSLVRGPNEKLFF. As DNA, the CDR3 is TGCGCCAGCAGCTTGGTCAGGGGCCCTAATGAAAAACTGTTTTTT. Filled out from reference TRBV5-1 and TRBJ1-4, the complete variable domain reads KAGVTQTPRYLIKTRGQQVTLSCSPISGHRSVSWYQQTPGQGLQFLFEYFSETQRNKGNFPGRFSGRQFSNSRSEMNVSTLELGDSALYLCASSLVRGPNEKLFFGSGTQLSVL.